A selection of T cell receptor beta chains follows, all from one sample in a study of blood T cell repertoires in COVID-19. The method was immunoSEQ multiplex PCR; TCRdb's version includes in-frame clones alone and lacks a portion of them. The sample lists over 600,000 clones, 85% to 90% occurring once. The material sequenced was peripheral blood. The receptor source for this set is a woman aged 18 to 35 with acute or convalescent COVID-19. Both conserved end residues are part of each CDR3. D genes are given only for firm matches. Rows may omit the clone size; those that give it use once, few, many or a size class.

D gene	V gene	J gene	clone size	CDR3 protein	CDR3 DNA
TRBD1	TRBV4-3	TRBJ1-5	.	CASSHPCKDRGPYSNQPQHF	TGCGCCAGCAGCCACCCCTGTAAGGACAGGGGACCTTATAGCAATCAGCCCCAGCATTTT
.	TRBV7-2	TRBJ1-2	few	CASSLAYYGYTF	TGTGCCAGCAGCTTAGCCTACTATGGCTACACCTTC
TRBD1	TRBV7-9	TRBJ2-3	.	CALVADRGKSTDTQYF	TGTGCCCTCGTCGCGGACAGGGGAAAGAGCACAGATACGCAGTATTTT
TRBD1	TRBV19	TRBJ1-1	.	CASSTSRDRPNTEAFF	TGTGCCAGTAGTACCTCCCGGGACAGACCCAACACTGAAGCTTTCTTT
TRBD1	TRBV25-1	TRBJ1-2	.	CASSDIGGDYGYTF	TGTGCCAGCAGTGATATAGGGGGCGACTATGGCTACACCTTC
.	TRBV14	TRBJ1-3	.	CASSRHLQGNTIYF	TGTGCCAGCAGTCGACACCTACAGGGAAACACCATATATTTT
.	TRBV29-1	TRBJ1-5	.	CSVRGFGNQPQHF	TGCAGCGTAAGGGGGTTCGGCAATCAGCCCCAGCATTTT
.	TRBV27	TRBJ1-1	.	CANDNGRGRGVTNTEAFF	TGTGCCAACGACAATGGCCGGGGCAGGGGTGTGACGAACACTGAAGCTTTCTTT
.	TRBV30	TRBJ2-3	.	CAWSDGSPDTQYF	TGTGCCTGGAGTGACGGTTCTCCAGATACGCAGTATTTT
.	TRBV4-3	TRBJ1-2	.	CASSQERGQPFYGYTF	TGCGCCAGCAGCCAAGAGAGAGGACAGCCGTTTTATGGCTACACCTTC
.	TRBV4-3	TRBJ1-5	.	CASSQDGGGNQPQHF	TGCGCCAGCAGCCAAGACGGAGGGGGCAATCAGCCCCAGCATTTT
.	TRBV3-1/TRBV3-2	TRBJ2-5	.	CASSTRGVETQYF	TGTGCCAGCAGTACCAGGGGGGTAGAGACCCAGTACTTC
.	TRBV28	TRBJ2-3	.	CASSLLAGAADTQYF	TGTGCCAGCAGTTTGTTGGCAGGGGCTGCAGATACGCAGTATTTT
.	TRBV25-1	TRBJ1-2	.	CASSELGYRTF	TGTGCCAGCAGTGAATTGGGCTATAGAACCTTC
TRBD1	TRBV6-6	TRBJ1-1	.	CASTPGTGRMNTEAFF	TGTGCCAGCACCCCCGGGACAGGGCGTATGAACACTGAAGCTTTCTTT
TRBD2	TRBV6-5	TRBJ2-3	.	CASSSAGTNTQYF	TGTGCCAGCAGTTCCGCCGGGACTAATACGCAGTATTTT
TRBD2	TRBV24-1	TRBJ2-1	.	CATSAGTSYYNEQFF	TGTGCCACCAGCGCCGGGACTAGCTACTACAATGAGCAGTTCTTC
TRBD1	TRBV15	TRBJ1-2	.	CATSLRTGRNYGYTF	TGTGCCACCAGCTTAAGGACAGGGAGAAACTATGGCTACACCTTC
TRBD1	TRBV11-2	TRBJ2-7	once	CASSLSRRQGIYEQYF	TGTGCCAGCAGCCTCTCTCGCCGACAGGGGATCTACGAGCAGTACTTC
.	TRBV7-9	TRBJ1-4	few	CASSPGARWEKLFF	TGTGCCAGCAGCCCAGGTGCCCGTTGGGAAAAACTGTTTTTT
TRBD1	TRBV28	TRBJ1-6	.	CASNWGQGDQPLHF	TGTGCCAGCAACTGGGGACAGGGAGATCAGCCCCTCCACTTT
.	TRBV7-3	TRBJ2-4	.	CASSLNPGANIQYF	TGTGCCAGCAGCTTAAATCCCGGAGCGAACATTCAGTACTTC
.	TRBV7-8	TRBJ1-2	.	CASSLVFTGSNYGYTF	TGTGCCAGCAGCTTAGTTTTTACCGGTTCTAACTATGGCTACACCTTC
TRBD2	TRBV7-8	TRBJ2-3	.	CASSLPTSGGPSTDTQYF	TGTGCCAGCAGCTTACCAACTAGCGGGGGACCCAGCACAGATACGCAGTATTTT
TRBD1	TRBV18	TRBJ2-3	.	CASSPGQGVADTQYF	TGTGCCAGCTCACCGGGACAGGGGGTTGCAGATACGCAGTATTTT
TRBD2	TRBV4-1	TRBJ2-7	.	CASSPPAGGQLREQYF	TGCGCCAGCAGCCCCCCAGCGGGGGGGCAATTGAGGGAGCAGTACTTC
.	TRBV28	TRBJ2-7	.	CATRGGGGEQYF	TGTGCCACCAGAGGGGGTGGCGGCGAGCAGTACTTC
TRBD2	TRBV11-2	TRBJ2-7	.	CASSLSAGGNYEQYF	TGTGCCAGCAGCTTATCAGCGGGGGGAAACTACGAGCAGTACTTC
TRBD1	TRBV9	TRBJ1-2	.	CAGSVMGTGVGYTF	TGTGCCGGCAGCGTAATGGGGACAGGGGTAGGCTACACCTTC
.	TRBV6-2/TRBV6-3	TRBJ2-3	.	CASSYIDTQYF	TGTGCCAGCAGTTATATCGATACGCAGTATTTT
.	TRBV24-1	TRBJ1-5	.	CATRQGYYQPQHF	TGTGCCACCAGACAGGGATACTATCAGCCCCAGCATTTT
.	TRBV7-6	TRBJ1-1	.	CASSPGRVYTEAFF	TGTGCCAGCAGCCCTGGCAGGGTGTACACTGAAGCTTTCTTT
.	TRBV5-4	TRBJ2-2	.	CASSLTGVGELFF	TGTGCCAGCAGCTTGACGGGGGTCGGGGAGCTGTTTTTT
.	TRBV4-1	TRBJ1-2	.	CASSQEGAGFYGYTF	TGCGCCAGCAGCCAAGAGGGGGCAGGCTTCTATGGCTACACCTTC
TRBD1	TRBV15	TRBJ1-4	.	CATSRPQGADEKLFF	TGTGCCACCAGCAGACCTCAGGGGGCCGATGAAAAACTGTTTTTT
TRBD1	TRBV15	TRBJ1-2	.	CATSISLGGQGYQDGYTF	TGTGCCACCAGCATCTCTCTTGGGGGACAGGGGTACCAGGATGGCTACACCTTC
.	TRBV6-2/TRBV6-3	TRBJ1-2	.	CASSREYGYTF	TGTGCCAGCAGTCGGGAATATGGCTACACCTTC
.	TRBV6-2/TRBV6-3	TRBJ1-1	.	CASSTGVGGTEAFF	TGTGCCAGCAGCACCGGGGTGGGGGGCACTGAAGCTTTCTTT
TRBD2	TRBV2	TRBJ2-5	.	CAAARDYAKETQYF	TGTGCCGCAGCCCGGGACTACGCAAAAGAGACCCAGTACTTC
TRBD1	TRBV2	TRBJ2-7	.	CASNRAGQGSYEQYF	TGTGCCAGCAATCGGGCGGGACAGGGCTCCTACGAGCAGTACTTC
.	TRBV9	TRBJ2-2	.	CASSVSGSTTGELFF	TGTGCCAGCAGCGTATCCGGGTCTACCACCGGGGAGCTGTTTTTT
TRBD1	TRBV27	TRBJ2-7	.	CASSFGPGQGTYEQYF	TGTGCCAGCAGTTTTGGTCCGGGACAGGGGACCTACGAGCAGTACTTC
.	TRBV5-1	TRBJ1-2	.	CASSPGGSYGYTF	TGCGCCAGCAGTCCTGGGGGCTCCTATGGCTACACCTTC
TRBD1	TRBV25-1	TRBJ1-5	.	CASKTGDQPQHF	TGTGCCAGCAAGACAGGGGATCAGCCCCAGCATTTT
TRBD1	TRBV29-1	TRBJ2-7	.	CSVENRGLGWESYEQYF	TGCAGCGTTGAAAACAGGGGCCTGGGGTGGGAATCTTACGAGCAGTACTTC
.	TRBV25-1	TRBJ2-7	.	CATQGGQLYEQYF	TGTGCCACCCAGGGGGGACAGCTCTACGAGCAGTACTTC
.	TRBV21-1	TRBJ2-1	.	CASSKAGRLAGDCEQFF	TGTGCCAGCAGCAAAGCGGGGCGACTAGCGGGGGATTGTGAGCAGTTCTTC
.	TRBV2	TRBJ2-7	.	CASTEGGPSHEQYF	TGTGCCAGCACTGAAGGAGGCCCTTCTCACGAGCAGTACTTC
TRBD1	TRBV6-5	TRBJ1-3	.	CASRPGQHSGNTIYF	TGTGCCAGCAGGCCGGGACAGCACTCTGGAAACACCATATATTTT
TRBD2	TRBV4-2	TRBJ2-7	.	CASSQLGGGTGEQYF	TGTGCCAGCAGCCAGCTTGGCGGGGGGACGGGGGAGCAGTACTTC
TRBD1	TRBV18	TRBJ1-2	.	CASSPGDRANYGYTF	TGTGCCAGCTCACCTGGGGACAGGGCTAACTATGGCTACACCTTC
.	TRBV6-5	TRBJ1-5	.	CASSRDRFNQPQHF	TGTGCCAGCAGCCGAGACAGATTCAATCAGCCCCAGCATTTT
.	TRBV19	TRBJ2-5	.	CASSMGWESQETQYF	TGTGCCAGTAGTATGGGGTGGGAGAGTCAAGAGACCCAGTACTTC
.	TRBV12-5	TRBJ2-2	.	CASTDAGELFF	TGTGCTAGCACTGATGCCGGGGAGCTGTTTTTT
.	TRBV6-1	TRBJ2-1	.	CASSEVGGPYNEQFF	TGTGCCAGCAGTGAAGTTGGGGGCCCCTACAATGAGCAGTTCTTC
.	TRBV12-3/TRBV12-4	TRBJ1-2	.	CASSFGGYGYTF	TGTGCCAGCAGTTTCGGTGGCTATGGCTACACCTTC
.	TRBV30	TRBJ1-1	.	CAWSKRKNTEAFF	TGTGCCTGGAGTAAGCGGAAGAACACTGAAGCTTTCTTT
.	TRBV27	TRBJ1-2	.	CASSLISGGYGYTF	TGTGCCAGCAGTTTAATTTCCGGAGGTTATGGCTACACCTTC